The 28 T cell receptor beta chains below all came from one sample that was sequenced in a study of blood T cell repertoires in COVID-19. The assay was immunoSEQ multiplex PCR, and TCRdb's table has in-frame clones only and misses some. The repertoire consists of fewer than 200,000 clones, with about 83% occurring once and the leading ten covering approximately 1.4%. The specimen sequenced was peripheral blood. These receptors came from a human donor in a cohort sampled during active COVID-19.

This chain joins TRBV9 and TRBJ2-2, with D hard to call. The V gene lost 0 bases and the J gene lost 1 base, with 7 bases spanning the gap. Germline assignment: CDR1 SGDLS and CDR2 YYNGEE. CDR3 length: 15 residues. Here the CDR3 reads CASSVAPWNTGELFF. In nucleotides, the CDR3 is TGTGCCAGCAGCGTAGCCCCGTGGAACACCGGGGAGCTGTTTTTT.

J is TRBJ1-4 and V is TRBV7-9; D is possibly TRBD1 (5 bases). This CDR3 comprises 15 residues. The V end lost 2 bases, the J end lost 0 bases, and 7 bases lay between the germline ends. CDR1 is SEHNR and CDR2 is FQNEAQ in the germline V gene (reference sequence). The CDR3: CASSLRGPTNEKLFF. In DNA, the CDR3 is TGTGCCAGCAGCTTAAGGGGTCCAACTAATGAAAAACTGTTTTTT.

The rearrangement uses TRBV5-5 and TRBJ1-1; D gene uncertain. Germline CDR1 and CDR2: SGHKS and YYEKEE (reference sequence). The CDR3 totals 15 residues. V lost 0 bases to trimming and J lost 1 base, with 10 bases between them. CDR3 DNA sequence: TGTGCCAGCAGCTTGGCCTTCACGCGGAACACTGAAGCTTTCTTT. It specifies CASSLAFTRNTEAFF.

J is TRBJ1-5 and V is TRBV5-5; D not resolved. V dropped 0 bases and J dropped 7 bases, with 5 bases sitting between them. This CDR3 spans 12 amino acids. CDR1 and CDR2 (germline): SGHKS, YYEKEE (reference sequence). DNA of the CDR3: TGTGCCAGCAGCTTGGATGGCCAGCCCCAGCATTTT. Residues: CASSLDGQPQHF.

CDR3 loop: CASRPLAGALHEQYF. The CDR3 bases are TGTGCCAGTAGGCCACTAGCGGGAGCCCTCCACGAGCAGTACTTC. The J gene is TRBJ2-7, the V gene TRBV19, with TRBD2 identical over 11 bases. This CDR3 region has 15 residues. J lost 5 bases, V lost 6 bases, and 9 bases had no gene match. CDR1 is LNHDA, CDR2 SQIVND, per germline (reference sequence).

CDR3 region: CASTKGLAGGPHYEQYF. The CDR3 bases are TGTGCCAGTACGAAGGGACTAGCGGGAGGGCCCCACTACGAGCAGTACTTC. The J gene is TRBJ2-7, the V gene TRBV19, with TRBD2 matching over 16 bases. Trimming at V came to 7 bases and at J to 3 bases, leaving 9 bases not matched to a gene. Germline-derived CDR1 and CDR2 are LNHDA and SQIVND (reference sequence). The CDR3 is 17 residues long.

The genes are TRBV12-3 or TRBV12-4 and TRBJ1-2; D uncertain. V lost 3 bases to trimming and J lost 7 bases, with 12 bases between them. CDR3 length equals 13 residues. The CDR3 here is CASSFGRAGGYTF. CDR3 nucleotides: TGTGCCAGCAGTTTCGGAAGGGCGGGTGGCTACACCTTC.

The CDR3 nucleotides read TGTGCCAGCAGGAGACAGGGGGCCGGGGATTACGAGCAGTACTTC. Translating it yields CASRRQGAGDYEQYF. The V gene is TRBV6-5, the J gene TRBJ2-7; 10 nucleotides line up with TRBD1. This CDR3 is built from 15 residues. Germline trimming cut 6 bases from V and 4 bases from J; bases unmatched to any gene: 9. The germline V gene has CDR1 MNHEY and CDR2 SVGAGI.

This chain joins TRBV28 and TRBJ2-5; possible D gene TRBD1, 6 bases. Per the germline V gene, CDR1 is MDHEN and CDR2 is SYDVKM. The CDR3 is made up of 15 amino acids. Trimming shortened V by 3 bases and J by 1 base, and 12 bases separated the two germline ends. The CDR3 nucleotides read TGTGCCAGCAGTTTGGGGACAAGGGGCCAAGAGACCCAGTACTTC. It specifies CASSLGTRGQETQYF.

This clone has just one count. This sequence joins TRBV28 and TRBJ2-7, with 11 bases matching TRBD2. From germline, CDR1 is MDHEN and CDR2 SYDVKM. CDR3 length: 19 residues. V shed 8 bases and J 4 bases; nucleotides not matched to a gene: 22. CDR3 DNA sequence: TGTGCCAGCCAGACCCCTCTAGGCACTAGCGGGAGCTTGAAATACGAGCAGTACTTC. It encodes CASQTPLGTSGSLKYEQYF.

The chain uses TRBV6-1 and TRBJ1-1, with 7 bases aligning to TRBD1. Germline V lookup: CDR1 MNHNS, CDR2 SASEGT. Germline trimming cut 0 bases from V and 1 base from J; bases unmatched to any gene: 2. The CDR3 runs 15 residues. In DNA form, the CDR3 reads TGTGCCAGCAGTGAAGCGCGGGACAGGAACACTGAAGCTTTCTTT. Its translation: CASSEARDRNTEAFF.

The chain uses TRBV6-2 or TRBV6-3 and TRBJ2-7; D may be TRBD1 (5 bases). The V and J ends lost 6 bases and 1 base respectively, with 16 bases between them. There are 15 residues in the CDR3. The germline CDR1 and CDR2 sequences are MNHEY and SVGEGT. The CDR3 reads CASSLDSDDSYEQYF. CDR3 bases: TGTGCCAGCAGCCTTGACAGTGACGATTCCTACGAGCAGTACTTC.

The chain has TRBV5-5 and TRBJ1-2; D unclear. The CDR3 is 14 residues long. The V and J ends lost 4 bases and 4 bases respectively, with 14 bases between them. Germline assignment: CDR1 SGHKS and CDR2 YYEKEE (reference sequence). This chain's CDR3 is CASSPDTAGYGYTF. In nucleotides, the CDR3 is TGTGCCAGCAGCCCCGACACGGCGGGCTATGGCTACACCTTC. Drawing the rest from reference TRBV5-5 and TRBJ1-2, the complete variable domain is DAGVTQSPTHLIKTRGQQVTLRCSPISGHKSVSWYQQVLGQGPQFIFQYYEKEERGRGNFPDRFSARQFPNYSSELNVNALLLGDSALYLCASSPDTAGYGYTFGSGTRLTVV.

This clone came up a few times. The chain carries TRBV25-1 and TRBJ2-1, with 9 positions matching TRBD1. Unmatched junction bases numbered 5, after V lost 4 bases and J lost 7 bases. The CDR3 sequence is 14 residues long. CDR1 is MGHDK and CDR2 is SYGVNS in the germline V gene. As DNA, the CDR3 is TGTGCCAGCAGTGGCCGGGACAGGGAGAATGAGCAGTTCTTC. Translating gives CASSGRDRENEQFF.

The chain recombines TRBV3-1 (or the pseudogene TRBV3-2) with TRBJ1-2; the D gene is possibly TRBD1 (5 bases). CDR1 LGHDT and CDR2 YNNKEL come from the germline V gene (reference sequence). The CDR3 runs 16 residues. Trimming shortened V by 0 bases and J by 3 bases, and 14 bases separated the two germline ends. The CDR3 here is CASSQDPGREDYGYTF. The CDR3 DNA is TGTGCCAGCAGCCAAGATCCTGGCAGGGAGGACTATGGCTACACCTTC.

This clone came up a few times. The gene calls are TRBV2 and TRBJ1-5; TRBD1 matches at 7 bases. With 6 bases clipped from V and 2 bases from J, the junction kept 4 bases outside the gene matches. The V gene's germline CDR1 is SNHLY and CDR2 FYNNEI. The CDR3 is made up of 14 amino acids. CDR3 DNA: TGTGCCAGCAGCGCCAGGGGGGGCAATCAGCCCCAGCATTTT. This sequence encodes CASSARGGNQPQHF.

The rearrangement links TRBV9 to TRBJ2-2; D may be TRBD2 (6 bases). Trimming left V 4 bases short and J 4 bases short, with 11 bases between. Per germline, CDR1 SGDLS and CDR2 YYNGEE. This CDR3 contains 14 residues. CDR3 DNA sequence: TGTGCCAGCAGCTGGGGGGATCGCACCGGGGAGCTGTTTTTT. This translates into CASSWGDRTGELFF.

This clone appeared a few times. The rearrangement links TRBV19 to TRBJ1-6; the D is unclear. V gave up 4 bases and J gave up 6 bases, with 16 bases separating them. The CDR3 spans 16 residues. Germline V lookup: CDR1 LNHDA, CDR2 SQIVND (reference sequence). Here the CDR3 reads CASSSGGRISNSPLHF. CDR3 DNA sequence: TGTGCCAGTAGTAGCGGAGGACGGATTAGTAATTCACCCCTCCACTTT.

This chain uses TRBV6-2 or TRBV6-3 with TRBJ2-5; the D gene is possibly TRBD2 (5 bases). This CDR3 spans 16 amino acids. Deletions cut 2 bases from V and 0 bases from J, with 13 bases between. Germline-derived CDR1 and CDR2 are MNHEY and SVGEGT. CDR3 in DNA: TGTGCCAGCAGTTACCGCAGGACTGGGAACCAAGAGACCCAGTACTTC. Translated, it gives CASSYRRTGNQETQYF.

The DNA for the CDR3 is TGTGCCAGCAGGAAGGACAGGGCCTACGAGCAGTACTTC. Residues: CASRKDRAYEQYF. V usage is TRBV2 and J usage is TRBJ2-7, with 8 bases lining up with TRBD1. V was clipped by 6 bases and J by 2 bases; unmatched bases: 3. There are 13 residues in the CDR3. CDR1 and CDR2 (germline): SNHLY, FYNNEI.

The rearrangement uses TRBV9 and TRBJ2-5; D might be TRBD2 (6 bases). Germline V gives CDR1 SGDLS, CDR2 YYNGEE. The length of the CDR3 is 13 residues. Trimming stripped 6 bases from V and 2 bases from J, with 11 bases between. Here the CDR3 DNA reads TGTGCCAGCAACTCGGGGGTTCAAGAGACCCAGTACTTC. Translation: CASNSGVQETQYF. The full variable domain, with the rest looked up from reference TRBV9 and TRBJ2-5, is DSGVTQTPKHLITATGQRVTLRCSPRSGDLSVYWYQQSLDQGLQFLIQYYNGEERAKGNILERFSAQQFPDLHSELNLSSLELGDSALYFCASNSGVQETQYFGPGTRLLVL.

The gene calls are TRBV7-8 and TRBJ1-5; TRBD1 agrees at 7 bases. The CDR3 contains 15 residues. Trimming cost V 2 bases and J 6 bases; bases outside gene matches: 7. Germline V lookup: CDR1 SGHVS, CDR2 FQNEAQ. The CDR3 DNA follows: TGTGCCAGCAGCTTATCGAGGGGGCTAGGTCAGCCCCAGCATTTT. It translates to CASSLSRGLGQPQHF.

This chain connects TRBV27 to TRBJ2-7; the D gene is possibly TRBD2 (6 bases). This CDR3 spans 14 amino acids. In germline, CDR1 is MNHEY, CDR2 SMNVEV (reference sequence). V was trimmed by 5 bases and J by 3 bases, leaving 14 bases between them. The CDR3 coding sequence is TGTGCCAGCAGTGTAATACCGGGACTCTACGAGCAGTACTTC. Protein product: CASSVIPGLYEQYF.

V gene TRBV6-5 combines with J gene TRBJ1-2, with 8 nucleotides matching TRBD1. Germline V gene data show CDR1 as MNHEY and CDR2 as SVGAGI. The CDR3 runs 13 residues. The ends lost 6 bases at V and 3 bases at J; junction bases unmatched: 3. CDR3 loop: CASRQTGDYGYTF. CDR3 nucleotide sequence: TGTGCCAGCAGACAGACAGGGGACTATGGCTACACCTTC.

This chain joins TRBV5-1 and TRBJ1-1, with D tentatively TRBD1 (6 bases). CDR1 and CDR2 (germline): SGHRS, YFSETQ. The CDR3 sequence is 13 residues long. V gave up 6 bases and J gave up 5 bases, with 14 bases separating them. The CDR3 is CASKLTGGTEAFF. The CDR3 coding sequence is TGCGCCAGCAAGTTGACAGGCGGGACTGAAGCTTTCTTT.

This clone occurred a few times. The chain links TRBV5-6 to TRBJ1-2; D is unclear. The V end lost 0 bases, the J end lost 0 bases, and 3 bases lay between the germline ends. The CDR3 has 13 amino acids. Per germline, CDR1 SGHDT and CDR2 YYEEEE. The CDR3 nucleotides read TGTGCCAGCAGCTTGGCGGCTAACTATGGCTACACCTTC. It codes for CASSLAANYGYTF. The complete variable domain, with remaining parts taken from reference TRBV5-6 and TRBJ1-2, reads DAGVTQSPTHLIKTRGQQVTLRCSPKSGHDTVSWYQQALGQGPQFIFQYYEEEERQRGNFPDRFSGHQFPNYSSELNVNALLLGDSALYLCASSLAANYGYTFGSGTRLTVV.

This chain joins TRBV5-4 and TRBJ2-2; 8 bases line up with TRBD2. CDR1 is SGHNT and CDR2 is YYREEE in the germline V gene (reference sequence). The CDR3 extends over 15 amino acids. The V gene end was trimmed by 0 bases and the J gene end by 7 bases; junction bases not matched to a gene: 5. CDR3 coding DNA: TGTGCCAGCAGCTTGGCCACCGGGGGGGGCGGGGAGCTGTTTTTT. This encodes CASSLATGGGGELFF. The complete variable domain, with remaining parts taken from reference TRBV5-4 and TRBJ2-2, reads ETGVTQSPTHLIKTRGQQVTLRCSSQSGHNTVSWYQQALGQGPQFIFQYYREEENGRGNFPPRFSGLQFPNYSSELNVNALELDDSALYLCASSLATGGGGELFFGEGSRLTVL.

V is TRBV10-3 and J is TRBJ2-7; 10 nucleotides align to TRBD1. CDR1 is ENHRY and CDR2 is SYGVKD in the germline V gene. The CDR3 runs 13 residues. V was pared by 6 bases and J by 5 bases, with 4 bases of the junction left unmatched. The CDR3 coding sequence is TGTGCCATCAGAGGGACAGGGGCCGACGAGCAGTACTTC. Protein product: CAIRGTGADEQYF.